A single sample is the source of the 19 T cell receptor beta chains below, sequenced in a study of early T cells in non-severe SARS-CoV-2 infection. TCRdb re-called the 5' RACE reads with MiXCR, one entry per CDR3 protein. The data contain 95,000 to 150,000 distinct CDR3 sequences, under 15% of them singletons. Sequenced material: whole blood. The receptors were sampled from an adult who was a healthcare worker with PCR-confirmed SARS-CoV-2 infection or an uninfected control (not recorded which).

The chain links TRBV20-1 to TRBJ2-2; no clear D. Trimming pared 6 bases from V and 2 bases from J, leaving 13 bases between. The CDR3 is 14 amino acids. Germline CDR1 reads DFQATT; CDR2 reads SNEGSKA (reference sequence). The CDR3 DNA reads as TGCAGTGCCTCCTTCTCTCTAAACACCGGGGAGCTGTTTTTT. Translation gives CSASFSLNTGELFF.

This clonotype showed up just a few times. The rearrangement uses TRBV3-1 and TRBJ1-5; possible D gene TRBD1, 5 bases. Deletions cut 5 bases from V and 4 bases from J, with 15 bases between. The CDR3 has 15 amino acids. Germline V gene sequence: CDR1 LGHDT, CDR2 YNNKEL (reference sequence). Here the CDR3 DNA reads TGTGCCAGCAGCGGGGGGTCACAGAAAAATCAGCCCCAGCATTTT. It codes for CASSGGSQKNQPQHF. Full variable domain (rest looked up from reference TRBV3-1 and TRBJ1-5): DTAVSQTPKYLVTQMGNDKSIKCEQNLGHDTMYWYKQDSKKFLKIMFSYNNKELIINETVPNRFSPKSPDKAHLNLHINSLELGDSAVYFCASSGGSQKNQPQHFGDGTRLSIL.

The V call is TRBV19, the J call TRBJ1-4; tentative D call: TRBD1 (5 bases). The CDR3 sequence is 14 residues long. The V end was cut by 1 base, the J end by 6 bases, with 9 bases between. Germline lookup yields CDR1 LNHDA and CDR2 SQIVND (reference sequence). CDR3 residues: CASSIGDSDEKLFF. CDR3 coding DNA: TGTGCCAGTAGTATAGGAGACAGTGATGAAAAACTGTTTTTT.

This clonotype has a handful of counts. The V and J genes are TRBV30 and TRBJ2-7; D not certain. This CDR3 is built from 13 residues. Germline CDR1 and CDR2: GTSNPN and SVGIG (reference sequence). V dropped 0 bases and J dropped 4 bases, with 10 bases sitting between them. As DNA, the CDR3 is TGTGCCTGGAGTGTACACCGACCTTACGAGCAGTACTTC. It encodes CAWSVHRPYEQYF.

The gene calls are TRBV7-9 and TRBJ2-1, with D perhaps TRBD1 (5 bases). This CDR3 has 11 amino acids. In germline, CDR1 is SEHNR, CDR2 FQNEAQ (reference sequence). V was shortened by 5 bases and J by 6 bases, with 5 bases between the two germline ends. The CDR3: CASSTGNEQFF. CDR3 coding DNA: TGTGCCAGCAGCACAGGCAATGAGCAGTTCTTC.

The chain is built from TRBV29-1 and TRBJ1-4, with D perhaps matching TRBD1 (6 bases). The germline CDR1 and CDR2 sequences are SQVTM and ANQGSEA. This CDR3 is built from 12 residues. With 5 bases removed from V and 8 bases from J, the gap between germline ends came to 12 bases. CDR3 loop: CSVLTGVEKLFF. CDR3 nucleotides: TGCAGCGTTTTGACAGGCGTGGAAAAACTGTTTTTT.

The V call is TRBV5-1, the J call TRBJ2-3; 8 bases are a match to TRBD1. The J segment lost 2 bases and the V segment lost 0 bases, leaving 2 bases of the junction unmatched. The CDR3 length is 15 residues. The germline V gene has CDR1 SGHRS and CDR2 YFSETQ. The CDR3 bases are TGCGCCAGCAGCTTGGGGGGACAGGTCACAGATACGCAGTATTTT. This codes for CASSLGGQVTDTQYF.

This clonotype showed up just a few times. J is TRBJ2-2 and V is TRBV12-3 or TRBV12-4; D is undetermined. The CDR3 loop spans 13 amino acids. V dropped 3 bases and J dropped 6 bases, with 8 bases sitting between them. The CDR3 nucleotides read TGTGCCAGCAGTTTTCCTACAGCCGGGGAGCTGTTTTTT. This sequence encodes CASSFPTAGELFF.

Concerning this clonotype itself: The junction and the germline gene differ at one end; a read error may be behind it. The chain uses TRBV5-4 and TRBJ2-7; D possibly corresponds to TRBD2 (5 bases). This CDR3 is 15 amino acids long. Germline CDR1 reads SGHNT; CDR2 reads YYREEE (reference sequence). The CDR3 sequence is CASSFEGRPSYEQYF. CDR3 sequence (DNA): TGTGCCAGCAGCTTCGAGGGAAGGCCCTCCTACGAACAGTACTTC.

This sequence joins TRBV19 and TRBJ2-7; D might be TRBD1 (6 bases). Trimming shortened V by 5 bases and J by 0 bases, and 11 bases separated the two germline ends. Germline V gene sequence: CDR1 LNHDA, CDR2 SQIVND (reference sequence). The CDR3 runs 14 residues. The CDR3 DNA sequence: TGTGCCAGTAGTGGGTGGGACAACTCCTACGAGCAGTACTTC. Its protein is CASSGWDNSYEQYF.

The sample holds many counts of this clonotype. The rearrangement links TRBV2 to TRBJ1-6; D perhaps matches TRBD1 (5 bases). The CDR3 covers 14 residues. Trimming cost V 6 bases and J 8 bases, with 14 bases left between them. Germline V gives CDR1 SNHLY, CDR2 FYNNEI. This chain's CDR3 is CASRIGGSYSPLHF. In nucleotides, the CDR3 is TGTGCCAGCAGGATTGGGGGGAGTTATTCACCCCTCCACTTT.

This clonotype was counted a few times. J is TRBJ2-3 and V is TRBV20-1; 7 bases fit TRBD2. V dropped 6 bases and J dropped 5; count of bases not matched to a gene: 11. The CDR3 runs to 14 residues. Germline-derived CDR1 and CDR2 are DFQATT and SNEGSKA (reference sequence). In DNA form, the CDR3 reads TGCAGTGCGGCGGGGGACGGAGGGAGAGATACGCAGTATTTT. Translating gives CSAAGDGGRDTQYF.

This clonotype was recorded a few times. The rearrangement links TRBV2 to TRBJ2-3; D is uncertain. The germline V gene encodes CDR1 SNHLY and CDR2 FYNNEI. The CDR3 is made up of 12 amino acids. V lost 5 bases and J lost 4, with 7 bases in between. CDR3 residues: CASSSSPDTQYF. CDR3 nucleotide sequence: TGTGCCAGCAGTTCTTCCCCAGATACGCAGTATTTT.

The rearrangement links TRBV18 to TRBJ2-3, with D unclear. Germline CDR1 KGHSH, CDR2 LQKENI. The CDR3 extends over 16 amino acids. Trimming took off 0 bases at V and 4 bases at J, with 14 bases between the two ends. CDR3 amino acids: CASSPPNPSGADTQYF. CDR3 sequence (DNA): TGTGCCAGCTCACCACCGAACCCGTCGGGCGCAGATACGCAGTATTTT.

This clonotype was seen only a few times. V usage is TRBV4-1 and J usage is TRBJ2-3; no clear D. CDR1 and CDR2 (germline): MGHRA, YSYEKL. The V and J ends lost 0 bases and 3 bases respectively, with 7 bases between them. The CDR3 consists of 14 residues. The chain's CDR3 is CASSQDRKTDTQYF. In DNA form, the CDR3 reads TGCGCCAGCAGCCAAGACAGAAAGACAGATACGCAGTATTTT.

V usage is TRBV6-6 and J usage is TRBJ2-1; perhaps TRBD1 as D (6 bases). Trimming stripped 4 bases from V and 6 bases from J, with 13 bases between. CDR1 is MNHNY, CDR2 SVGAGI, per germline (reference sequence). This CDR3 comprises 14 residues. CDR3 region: CASSSSLGGNEQFF. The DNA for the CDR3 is TGTGCCAGCAGTTCGAGTCTAGGGGGCAATGAGCAGTTCTTC.

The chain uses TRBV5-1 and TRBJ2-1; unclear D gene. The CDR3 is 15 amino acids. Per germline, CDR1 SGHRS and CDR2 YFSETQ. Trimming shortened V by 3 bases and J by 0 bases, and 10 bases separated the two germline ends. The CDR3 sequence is CASSWSLSSYNEQFF. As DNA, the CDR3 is TGCGCCAGCAGCTGGAGTTTGAGCTCCTACAATGAGCAGTTCTTC.

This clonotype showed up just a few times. The DNA for the CDR3 is TGTGCCAGCAGCCTAAGTAGAGACAGGGGCGCTGAAGCTTTCTTT. It translates to CASSLSRDRGAEAFF. The V call is TRBV6-6, the J call TRBJ1-1; 8 bases align to TRBD1. CDR1 and CDR2 from the germline V gene are MNHNY and SVGAGI (reference sequence). V lost 6 bases to trimming and J lost 6 bases; unmatched junction nucleotides: 12. The CDR3 consists of 15 residues.

CDR3 loop: CASSLLLAGGPEQFF. In DNA form, the CDR3 reads TGTGCCAGCAGCTTGTTGCTAGCGGGGGGGCCTGAACAGTTCTTC. This chain joins TRBV5-5 and TRBJ2-1; 12 nucleotides align to TRBD2. This CDR3 is 15 amino acids long. V shed 1 base, J shed 13 bases, and the junction held 9 bases outside the gene matches. Per the germline V gene, CDR1 is SGHKS and CDR2 is YYEKEE (reference sequence).